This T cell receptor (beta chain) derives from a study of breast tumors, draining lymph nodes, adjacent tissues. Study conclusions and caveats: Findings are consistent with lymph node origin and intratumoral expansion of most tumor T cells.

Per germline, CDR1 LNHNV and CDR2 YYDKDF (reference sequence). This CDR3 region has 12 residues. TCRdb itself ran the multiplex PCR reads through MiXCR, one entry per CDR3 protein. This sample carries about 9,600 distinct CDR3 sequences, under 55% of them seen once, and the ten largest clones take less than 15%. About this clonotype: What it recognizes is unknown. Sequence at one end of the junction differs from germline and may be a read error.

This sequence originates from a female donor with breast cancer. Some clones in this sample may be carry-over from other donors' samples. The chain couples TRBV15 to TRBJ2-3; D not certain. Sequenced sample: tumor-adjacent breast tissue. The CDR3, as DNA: TGTGCCACCGGCAGAGACACAGATACGCATTATTTT. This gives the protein CATGRDTDTHYF. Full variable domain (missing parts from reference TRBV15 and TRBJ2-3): DAMVIQNPRYQVTQFGKPVTLSCSQTLNHNVMYWYQQKSSQAPKLLFHYYDKDFNNEADTPDNFQSRRPNTSFCFLDIRSPGLGDTAMYLCATGRDTDTHYFGPGTRLTVL.